Each of the 26 T cell receptor beta chains below was sequenced from the same sample in a study of T cells in women clearing cervical HPV infection. Only in-frame clones appear in the TCRdb table, and some are missing; sequencing was by immunoSEQ multiplex PCR. The table for this sample gives about 27,000 clones. Sequencing input: blood buffy coat. The receptors were sampled from a woman between 18 and 70 years old with a cervical HPV16 infection that either progressed to CIN3+ or cleared (not recorded which).

Remarks on this clone: The sequenced fragment ends 3 residues before the CDR3 boundary, so the rest is inferred from the germline J gene. The chain combines TRBV19 with TRBJ2-3, with 15 bases matching TRBD2. Per germline, CDR1 LNHDA and CDR2 SQIVND (reference sequence). There are 14 residues in the CDR3. With 9 bases clipped from V and 4 bases from J, the junction kept 2 bases outside the gene matches. The CDR3 bases that were read are TGTGCCAGCGGACTAGCGGGAGGGCCAGATACG. It translates to CASGLAGGPDT. In full, the CDR3 reads CASGLAGGPDTQYF.

In the case of this clone: The sequence runs out 3 residues before the end of the CDR3; the remainder is reconstructed from the germline J gene. The chain carries TRBV9 and TRBJ2-7; 8 bases are a match to TRBD2. The CDR3 sequence is 16 residues long. CDR1 is SGDLS and CDR2 is YYNGEE in the germline V gene. The J segment lost 0 bases and the V segment lost 3 bases, leaving 8 bases of the junction unmatched. The sequenced CDR3 bases are TGTGCCAGCAGCGCTACTAGCGGAAGTAGCTCCTACGAG. Protein sequence: CASSATSGSSSYE. The whole CDR3 reads CASSATSGSSSYEQYF.

A note on this clone: The read comes to an end 3 residues before the CDR3 does, leaving the germline J gene to fill in the end. The chain couples TRBV5-4 to TRBJ1-1; 7 bases line up with TRBD1. The junction had 9 bases not matched to a gene; V was cut back by 4 bases and J by 3 bases. Germline CDR1 SGHNT, CDR2 YYREEE (reference sequence). CDR3 length: 15 residues. The sequenced CDR3 bases are TGTGCCAGCAGCCTGGGAGGGGGCAGCTACACTGAA. Translating gives CASSLGGGSYTE. The full CDR3 protein reads CASSLGGGSYTEAFF.

Concerning this clone itself: The CDR3 end is not reached by the read, which stops 3 residues before it; the germline J gene fills it in. The chain recombines TRBV19 with TRBJ1-2; D gene uncertain. Germline lookup yields CDR1 LNHDA and CDR2 SQIVND (reference sequence). CDR3 length: 14 amino acids. The CDR3 here is CASSIVRGVYDYTF. The part of the CDR3 DNA that was read is TGTGCCAGTAGTATAGTGCGGGGAGTTTACGAC.

With regard to this clone: From the germline J gene comes the end of the CDR3, since the read stops 3 residues before it. The V call is TRBV30, the J call TRBJ2-3, with D possibly being TRBD2 (5 bases). The CDR3 spans 16 residues. Germline V lookup: CDR1 GTSNPN, CDR2 SVGIG (reference sequence). Incomplete CDR3 DNA: TGTGCCTGGAGTGTATCGGGGATACCTAGCAATCAGCCG. Translating gives CAWSVSGIPSNQP. The entire CDR3 protein is CAWSVSGIPSNQPQYF.

A remark on this clone: The DNA ends 3 residues before the CDR3 does, and the rest of the CDR3 is filled in from the germline J gene. This chain connects TRBV29-1 to TRBJ2-7; 10 bases align to TRBD2. Trimming took 4 bases from V and 3 from J; bases not matched to a gene: 6. Per the germline V gene, CDR1 is SQVTM and CDR2 is ANQGSEA. This CDR3 region has 14 residues. The CDR3 reads CSVATLAGIYEQYF. The part of the CDR3 DNA that was read is TGCAGCGTTGCAACACTAGCGGGAATCTACGAG.

Of note for this clone: Coverage ceases 3 residues before the CDR3 finishes, and the germline J gene fills in the end. This chain connects TRBV11-2 to TRBJ2-5; 10 positions match TRBD1. The CDR3 consists of 15 residues. Germline assignment: CDR1 SGHAT and CDR2 FQNNGV. V shed 4 bases, J shed 7 bases, and the junction held 9 bases outside the gene matches. CDR3 in amino acids: CASSSSGTGEGTQYF. CDR3 DNA (partial): TGTGCCAGCAGCTCATCCGGGACAGGGGAGGGGACC.

A word on this clone: The read ends 3 residues shy of where the CDR3 ends; the end is completed using the germline J gene. The chain employs TRBV19 and TRBJ2-7; 8 positions match TRBD2. CDR1 is LNHDA and CDR2 is SQIVND in the germline V gene (reference sequence). This CDR3 is built from 14 residues. V lost 3 bases to trimming and J lost 6 bases; unmatched junction nucleotides: 7. The CDR3 loop reads CASSMEGLEGEQYF. CDR3 DNA, as far as it was read: TGTGCCAGTAGTATGGAGGGACTAGAGGGCGAG. Together with reference TRBV19 and TRBJ2-7, the CDR3 gives the full variable domain: DGGITQSPKYLFRKEGQNVTLSCEQNLNHDAMYWYRQDPGQGLRLIYYSQIVNDFQKGDIAEGYSVSREKKESFPLTVTSAQKNPTAFYLCASSMEGLEGEQYFGPGTRLTVT.

On this clone: A junction end diverges from the germline sequence, so it may reflect a read error. The read comes to an end 3 residues before the CDR3 does, leaving the germline J gene to fill in the end. The J gene is TRBJ2-2, the V gene TRBV7-7; D unresolved. Germline values: CDR1 SSHAT, CDR2 FNYEAQ (reference sequence). There are 14 residues in the CDR3. The DNA read from the CDR3 is TGTGCTAGCAGCTTCTCCAGAAACACCGGGGAG. This gives the protein CASSFSRNTGE. The whole CDR3 sequence reads CASSFSRNTGELFF. The full variable domain, with the rest looked up from reference TRBV7-7 and TRBJ2-2, is GAGVSQSPRYKVTKRGQDVTLRCDPISSHATLYWYQQALGQGPEFLTYFNYEAQPDKSGLPSDRFSAERPEGSISTLTIQRTEQRDSAMYRCASSFSRNTGELFFGEGSRLTVL.

With respect to this clone: The sequenced fragment ends 3 residues before the CDR3 boundary, so the rest is inferred from the germline J gene. The chain combines TRBV5-1 with TRBJ2-2; TRBD2 might be the D (6 bases). Trimming cost V 2 bases and J 0 bases, with 14 bases left between them. CDR1 and CDR2 (germline): SGHRS, YFSETQ. The CDR3 sequence is 17 residues long. CDR3 residues: CASSFVGGGANTGELFF. The CDR3 DNA, read in part, is TGCGCCAGCAGCTTCGTTGGCGGCGGGGCGAACACCGGGGAG.

Incomplete CDR3 DNA: TGTGCCAGCACTCGGGGACTAGCGGGACACGAC. The encoded protein is CASTRGLAGHD. The entire CDR3 protein is CASTRGLAGHDYTF. The chain couples TRBV7-4 to TRBJ1-2, with TRBD1 as a possible D gene (6 bases). Read coverage stops 3 residues before the CDR3 terminus; the germline J gene supplies the remainder. CDR1 SGHVT and CDR2 SQSDAQ come from the germline V gene. This CDR3 is built from 14 residues.

In regard to this clone: The observed sequence ends 3 residues before the CDR3 terminus, with the missing tail filled in from the germline J gene. V and J are TRBV5-6 and TRBJ1-6, with 9 bases that match TRBD1. The CDR3 consists of 13 residues. Germline CDR1 and CDR2: SGHDT and YYEEEE. V lost 7 bases and J lost 10; bases outside the gene matches: 6. CDR3 bases read: TGTGCCAGCGAACAGGGGGCAGGGTCACCC. Translating gives CASEQGAGSP. The entire CDR3 sequence reads CASEQGAGSPLHF.

A word on this clone: The observed sequence ends 3 residues before the CDR3 terminus, with the missing tail filled in from the germline J gene. The chain is built from TRBV20-1 and TRBJ2-2; the D is unclear. Between the trimmed V and J ends, which lost 6 bases and 3 bases, there was a span of 8 bases. Germline CDR1 DFQATT, CDR2 SNEGSKA (reference sequence). The length of the CDR3 is 12 residues. The CDR3 loop is CSATTYTGELFF. CDR3 DNA (partial): TGCAGTGCAACGACATACACCGGGGAG.

The part of the CDR3 DNA that was read is TGTGCCAGTAGTATTTTTTACGGAGGACAGGATGTCGAAGAGACC. Translated: CASSIFYGGQDVEET. In full, the CDR3 reads CASSIFYGGQDVEETQYF. The J gene is TRBJ2-5, the V gene TRBV19, with TRBD1 matching 7 bases. The read halts 3 residues ahead of the CDR3 end, with the missing end drawn from the germline J gene. This CDR3 contains 18 residues. Losses at the gene ends were 3 bases for V and 3 bases for J; bases not matched to a gene: 16. Germline loops: CDR1 LNHDA, CDR2 SQIVND (reference sequence).

Worth noting for this clone: One end of the junction does not line up with germline, which may come from a read error. The read ends 3 residues early relative to the CDR3; the germline J gene fills the gap. This chain connects TRBV20-1 to TRBJ2-1; possibly TRBD1 for D (5 bases). CDR1 and CDR2 (germline): DFQATT, SNEGSKA (reference sequence). CDR3 length: 14 residues. Incomplete CDR3 DNA: TGCAGTGCTCGAGACGGACACGGCATCAATGAG. It encodes CSARDGHGINE. In full, the CDR3 reads CSARDGHGINEQFF.

Partial CDR3 DNA: TGTGCCGCGAGGGCTAGCGGCCAAGAGACC. Residues: CAARASGQET. In full, the CDR3 is CAARASGQETQYF. The V call is TRBV30, the J call TRBJ2-5; 7 nucleotides match TRBD2. The CDR3 end is not reached by the read, which stops 3 residues before it; the germline J gene fills it in. This CDR3 spans 13 amino acids. Germline trimming cut 8 bases from V and 1 base from J; bases unmatched to any gene: 7. Germline assignment: CDR1 GTSNPN and CDR2 SVGIG (reference sequence).

Worth noting for this clone: With the read ending 3 residues before the CDR3 end, the germline J gene is used to fill in that end. The rearrangement links TRBV6-1 to TRBJ1-4; the D gene is possibly TRBD1 (5 bases). The germline V gene has CDR1 MNHNS and CDR2 SASEGT. This CDR3 is 15 amino acids long. V shed 2 bases and J shed 10 bases, with 17 bases lying between them. The CDR3 region is CASSELWSGPGKLFF. Partial CDR3 DNA: TGTGCCAGCAGTGAATTGTGGTCAGGGCCTGGAAAA.

In the case of this clone: Coverage ceases 3 residues before the CDR3 finishes, and the germline J gene fills in the end. This CDR3 is also generated by other DNA sequences in the sample. The J gene is TRBJ1-3, the V gene TRBV7-3; D uncertain. The CDR3 is 15 residues long. The V gene lost 1 base and the J gene lost 0 bases, with 7 bases spanning the gap. Germline V lookup: CDR1 SGHTA, CDR2 FQGTGA. The covered CDR3 bases are TGTGCCAGCAGCTTAAGCGGAAACTCTGGAAACACC. This gives the protein CASSLSGNSGNT. The entire CDR3 protein reads CASSLSGNSGNTIYF.

Points on this clone: The observed sequence ends 3 residues before the CDR3 terminus, with the missing tail filled in from the germline J gene. The chain is built from TRBV10-3 and TRBJ1-4; 9 bases align to TRBD1. The CDR3 consists of 15 residues. From germline, CDR1 is ENHRY and CDR2 SYGVKD. V trimming: 0 bases; J trimming: 8 bases; junction bases outside the gene matches: 4. The CDR3 reads CAISESGTGREKLFF. The DNA read from the CDR3 is TGTGCCATCAGTGAGTCCGGGACAGGGAGAGAAAAA.

To note about this clone: The CDR3 is cut off 3 residues early in the read; its end comes from the germline J gene. The chain uses TRBV10-3 and TRBJ1-2; TRBD1 matches at 7 bases. The CDR3 covers 15 residues. Germline CDR1 ENHRY, CDR2 SYGVKD. The CDR3 spells CAIINTPTGLGGYTF. The CDR3 DNA, read in part, is TGTGCCATCATCAATACACCGACAGGGTTGGGAGGC.

CDR3 sequence: CASSTGPKEIDTQYF. The sequenced part of the CDR3 DNA is TGTGCCAGCAGTACAGGGCCCAAGGAGATAGATACG. V and J are TRBV6-2 or TRBV6-3 and TRBJ2-3; D is perhaps TRBD1 (6 bases). Read sequence stops 3 residues before the CDR3 end, and the germline J gene provides the missing end. This CDR3 has 15 residues. CDR1 is MNHEY and CDR2 is SVGEGT in the germline V gene. Trimming took 5 bases from V and 5 from J, leaving 17 bases between them.

Here the CDR3 reads CAWSPLNTEAFF. The covered CDR3 bases are TGTGCCTGGAGTCCCCTAAACACTGAA. The chain employs TRBV30 and TRBJ1-1; no clear D gene. The CDR3 is cut off 3 residues early in the read; its end comes from the germline J gene. The CDR3 sequence is 12 residues long. With 2 bases removed from V and 2 bases from J, the gap between germline ends came to 6 bases. The germline CDR1 and CDR2 sequences are GTSNPN and SVGIG (reference sequence).

With respect to this clone: Coverage ceases 3 residues before the CDR3 finishes, and the germline J gene fills in the end. V gene TRBV19 combines with J gene TRBJ1-2, with D maybe TRBD1 (6 bases). Germline CDR1 and CDR2: LNHDA and SQIVND (reference sequence). This CDR3 is 15 amino acids long. The CDR3 is CASSLRQVGGKGYTF. CDR3 bases read: TGTGCCAGTAGTCTGCGACAGGTCGGAGGAAAGGGC.

Concerning this clone: The read is 3 residues too short to cover the CDR3 end, so that end is filled in from the germline J gene. The chain uses TRBV7-9 and TRBJ1-5; 9 bases line up with TRBD1. The J segment lost 5 bases and the V segment lost 5 bases, leaving 4 bases of the junction unmatched. Germline CDR1 SEHNR, CDR2 FQNEAQ (reference sequence). The CDR3 covers 14 residues. The CDR3 bases that were read are TGTGCCAGCAGCCCTGGGGACAGGGATCAGCCC. Amino acids: CASSPGDRDQP. The complete CDR3 sequence is CASSPGDRDQPQHF. The whole variable domain, filled in from reference TRBV7-9 and TRBJ1-5, reads DTGVSQNPRHKITKRGQNVTFRCDPISEHNRLYWYRQTLGQGPEFLTYFQNEAQLEKSRLLSDRFSAERPKGSFSTLEIQRTEQGDSAMYLCASSPGDRDQPQHFGDGTRLSIL.

In regard to this clone: The missing CDR3 end, 3 residues past where the read stops, is filled in from the germline J gene. This chain joins TRBV11-3 and TRBJ1-2, with D possibly TRBD1 on 5 matching bases. The CDR3 loop spans 14 amino acids. V shed 5 bases and J shed 7 bases, with 17 bases lying between them. Germline CDR1 is SGHNT and CDR2 is YENEEA. CDR3 sequence reads: CASSPTTWGIGYTF. The CDR3 bases that were read are TGTGCCAGCAGCCCGACGACATGGGGCATTGGC.

Remarks on this clone: Read coverage stops 3 residues before the CDR3 terminus; the germline J gene supplies the remainder. The chain uses TRBV10-3 and TRBJ2-1, with 8 nucleotides matching TRBD2. CDR3 length: 13 residues. J gave up 6 bases and V 7 bases, and 5 bases lay outside the gene matches. The V gene's germline CDR1 is ENHRY and CDR2 SYGVKD. The CDR3 loop reads CAITSSGSNEQFF. The CDR3 bases that were read are TGTGCCATCACGTCAAGCGGGAGCAATGAG.